The entry that follows covers one T cell receptor (beta chain) sequence. Its antigen is as yet unknown. The data were obtained in a study of identical twins. The V end was cut by 11 bases, the J end by 7 bases, with 12 bases between. There are 11 residues in the CDR3. Per the germline V gene, CDR1 is MNHEY and CDR2 is SVGAGI. The donors were all healthy and Caucasian. Overall study results and limits: Zero-insertion analyses were open to partial confounding by invariant MAIT and iNKT cells.

Through template switching, a universal primer site was introduced, and the cDNA contained unique molecular identifiers. TCRdb ran MiXCR on the 5' RACE reads and lists one entry per CDR3 protein. Of approximately 230,000 distinct CDR3 sequences in the sample, approximately 5.9% are singletons; the top ten hold about 15%. Separately, the same data were catalogued under a study of T cells expressing NK-cell markers. That work adds: In a few donors, these clonotypes also led the CD3+CD56-NKG2C+ fraction.

The J gene is TRBJ1-5, the V gene TRBV6-5; D gene unclear. This clonotype originated in a woman aged 18-29 years in good health. The sequencing input was CD8+ T cells sorted from blood. The CDR3 DNA follows: TGTGCCGCGGGGTTGGGGCAGCCCCAGCATTTT. Protein: CAAGLGQPQHF.